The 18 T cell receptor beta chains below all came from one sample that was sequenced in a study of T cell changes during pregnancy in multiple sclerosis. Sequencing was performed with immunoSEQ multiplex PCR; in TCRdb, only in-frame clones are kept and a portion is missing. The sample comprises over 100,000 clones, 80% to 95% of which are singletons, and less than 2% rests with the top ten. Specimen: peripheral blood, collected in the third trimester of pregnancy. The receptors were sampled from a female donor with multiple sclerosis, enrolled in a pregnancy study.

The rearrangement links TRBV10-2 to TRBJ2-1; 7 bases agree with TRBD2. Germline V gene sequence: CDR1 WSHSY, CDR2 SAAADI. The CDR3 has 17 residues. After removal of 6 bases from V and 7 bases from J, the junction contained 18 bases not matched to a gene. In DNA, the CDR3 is TGCGCCAGCAGGTCCGTGGGGTGGGAGGGCCATTTGAATGAGCAGTTCTTC. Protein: CASRSVGWEGHLNEQFF.

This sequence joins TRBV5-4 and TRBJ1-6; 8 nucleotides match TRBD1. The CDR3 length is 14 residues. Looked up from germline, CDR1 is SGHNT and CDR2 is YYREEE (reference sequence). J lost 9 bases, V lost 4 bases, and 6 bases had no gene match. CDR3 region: CASSIDRGFSPLHF. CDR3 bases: TGTGCCAGCAGCATTGACAGGGGATTTTCACCCCTCCACTTT. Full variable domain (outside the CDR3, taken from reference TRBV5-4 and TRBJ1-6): ETGVTQSPTHLIKTRGQQVTLRCSSQSGHNTVSWYQQALGQGPQFIFQYYREEENGRGNFPPRFSGLQFPNYSSELNVNALELDDSALYLCASSIDRGFSPLHFGNGTRLTVT.

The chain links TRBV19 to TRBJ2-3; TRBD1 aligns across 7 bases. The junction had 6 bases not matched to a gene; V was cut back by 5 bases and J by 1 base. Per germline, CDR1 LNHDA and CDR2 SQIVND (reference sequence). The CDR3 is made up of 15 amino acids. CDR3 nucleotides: TGTGCCAGTAGTCTATGGGGACAGCGCACAGATACGCAGTATTTT. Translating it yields CASSLWGQRTDTQYF.

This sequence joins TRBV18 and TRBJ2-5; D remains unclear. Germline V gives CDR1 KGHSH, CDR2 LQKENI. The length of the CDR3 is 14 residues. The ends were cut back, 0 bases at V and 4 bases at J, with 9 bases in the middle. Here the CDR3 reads CASSPPVYPETQYF. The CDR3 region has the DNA TGTGCCAGCTCACCACCGGTCTACCCAGAGACCCAGTACTTC. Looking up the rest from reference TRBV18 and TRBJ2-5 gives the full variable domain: NAGVMQNPRHLVRRRGQEARLRCSPMKGHSHVYWYRQLPEEGLKFMVYLQKENIIDESGMPKERFSAEFPKEGPSILRIQQVVRGDSAAYFCASSPPVYPETQYFGPGTRLLVL.

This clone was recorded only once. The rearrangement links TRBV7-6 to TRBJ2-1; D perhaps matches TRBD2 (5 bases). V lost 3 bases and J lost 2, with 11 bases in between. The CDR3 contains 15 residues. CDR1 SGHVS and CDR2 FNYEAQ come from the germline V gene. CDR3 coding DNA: TGTGCCAGCAGCTTTGAGGCGGGCCCCTACAATGAGCAGTTCTTC. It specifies CASSFEAGPYNEQFF.

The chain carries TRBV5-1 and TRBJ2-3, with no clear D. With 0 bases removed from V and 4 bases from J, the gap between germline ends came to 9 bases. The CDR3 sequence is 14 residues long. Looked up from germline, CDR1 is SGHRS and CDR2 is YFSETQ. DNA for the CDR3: TGCGCCAGCAGCTTGGCCGGAGTCGCAGATACGCAGTATTTT. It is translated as CASSLAGVADTQYF.

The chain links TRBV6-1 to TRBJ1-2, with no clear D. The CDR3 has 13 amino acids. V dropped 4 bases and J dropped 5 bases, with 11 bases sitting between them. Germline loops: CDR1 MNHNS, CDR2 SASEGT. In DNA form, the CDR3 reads TGTGCCAGCAGTGTTCAAGTGAGGTATGGCTACACCTTC. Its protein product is CASSVQVRYGYTF.

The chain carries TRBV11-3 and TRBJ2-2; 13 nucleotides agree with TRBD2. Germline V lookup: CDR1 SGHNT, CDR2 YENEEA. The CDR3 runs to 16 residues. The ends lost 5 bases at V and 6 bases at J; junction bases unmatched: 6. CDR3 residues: CASSALAGGPPGELFF. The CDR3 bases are TGTGCCAGCAGCGCACTAGCGGGAGGGCCTCCCGGGGAGCTGTTTTTT.

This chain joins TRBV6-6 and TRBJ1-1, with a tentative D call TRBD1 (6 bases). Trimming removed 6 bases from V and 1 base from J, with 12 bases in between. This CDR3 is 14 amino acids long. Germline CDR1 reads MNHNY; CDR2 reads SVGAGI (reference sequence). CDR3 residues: CASRGDTENTEAFF. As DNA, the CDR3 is TGTGCCAGCAGAGGGGACACCGAGAACACTGAAGCTTTCTTT.

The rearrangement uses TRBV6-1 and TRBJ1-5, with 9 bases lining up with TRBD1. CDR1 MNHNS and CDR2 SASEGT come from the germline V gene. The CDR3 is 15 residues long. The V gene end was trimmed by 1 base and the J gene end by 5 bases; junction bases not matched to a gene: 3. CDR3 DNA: TGTGCCAGCAGTGAAGTAGGGACAGGGTATCAGCCCCAGCATTTT. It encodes CASSEVGTGYQPQHF.

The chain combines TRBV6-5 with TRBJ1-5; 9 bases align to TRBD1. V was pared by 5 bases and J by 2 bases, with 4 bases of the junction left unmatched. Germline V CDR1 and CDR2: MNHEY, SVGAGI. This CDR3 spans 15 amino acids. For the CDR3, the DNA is TGTGCCAGCAGTCCCACAGGGGGCCGCAATCAGCCCCAGCATTTT. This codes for CASSPTGGRNQPQHF.

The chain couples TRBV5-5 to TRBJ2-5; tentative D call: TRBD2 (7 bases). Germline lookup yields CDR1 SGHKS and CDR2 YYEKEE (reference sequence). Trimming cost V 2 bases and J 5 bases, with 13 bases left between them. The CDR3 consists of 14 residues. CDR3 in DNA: TGTGCCAGCAGCTTTACAGGGAGGGGTGAGACCCAGTACTTC. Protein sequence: CASSFTGRGETQYF.

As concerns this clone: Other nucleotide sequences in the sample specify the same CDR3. DNA for the CDR3: TGTGCCAGCAGCCAAGATCCGGACAATGAGCAGTTCTTC. It is translated as CASSQDPDNEQFF. The chain carries TRBV4-2 and TRBJ2-1; D not certain. This CDR3 is 13 amino acids long. Trimming left V 0 bases short and J 5 bases short, with 5 bases between. Germline assignment: CDR1 LGHNA and CDR2 YNFKEQ.

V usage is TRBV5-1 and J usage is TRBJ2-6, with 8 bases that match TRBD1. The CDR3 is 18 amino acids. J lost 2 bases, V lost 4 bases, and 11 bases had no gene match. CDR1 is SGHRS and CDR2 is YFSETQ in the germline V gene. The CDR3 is CASSLSGQVRTGANVLTF. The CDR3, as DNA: TGCGCCAGCAGCCTCTCGGGACAGGTACGGACTGGGGCCAACGTCCTGACTTTC.

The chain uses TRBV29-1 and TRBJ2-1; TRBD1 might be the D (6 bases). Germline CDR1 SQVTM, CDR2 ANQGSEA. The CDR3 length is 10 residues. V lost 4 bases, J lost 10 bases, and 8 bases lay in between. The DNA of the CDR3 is TGCAGCGTTGCGGGGACAGAGCAGTTCTTC. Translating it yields CSVAGTEQFF.

CDR3 sequence: CASSPPPTGASSYEQYF. Written as DNA, the CDR3 is TGTGCCAGCAGTCCCCCTCCGACAGGGGCTAGCTCCTACGAGCAGTACTTC. The chain employs TRBV27 and TRBJ2-7; 8 positions match TRBD1. The germline V gene has CDR1 MNHEY and CDR2 SMNVEV (reference sequence). V dropped 5 bases and J dropped 0; count of bases not matched to a gene: 12. This CDR3 comprises 17 residues.

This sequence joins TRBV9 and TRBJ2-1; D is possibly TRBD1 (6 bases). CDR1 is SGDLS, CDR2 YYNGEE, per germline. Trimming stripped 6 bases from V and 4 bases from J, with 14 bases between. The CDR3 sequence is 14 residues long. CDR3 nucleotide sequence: TGTGCCAGCACCCCGGGACACCGTTACAATGAGCAGTTCTTC. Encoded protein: CASTPGHRYNEQFF.

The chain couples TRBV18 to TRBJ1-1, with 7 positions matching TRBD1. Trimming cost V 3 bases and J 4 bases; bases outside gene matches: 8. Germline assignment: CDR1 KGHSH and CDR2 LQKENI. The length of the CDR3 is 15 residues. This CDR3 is CASSPTQGVATEAFF. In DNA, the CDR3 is TGTGCCAGCTCACCGACGCAGGGGGTAGCCACTGAAGCTTTCTTT.